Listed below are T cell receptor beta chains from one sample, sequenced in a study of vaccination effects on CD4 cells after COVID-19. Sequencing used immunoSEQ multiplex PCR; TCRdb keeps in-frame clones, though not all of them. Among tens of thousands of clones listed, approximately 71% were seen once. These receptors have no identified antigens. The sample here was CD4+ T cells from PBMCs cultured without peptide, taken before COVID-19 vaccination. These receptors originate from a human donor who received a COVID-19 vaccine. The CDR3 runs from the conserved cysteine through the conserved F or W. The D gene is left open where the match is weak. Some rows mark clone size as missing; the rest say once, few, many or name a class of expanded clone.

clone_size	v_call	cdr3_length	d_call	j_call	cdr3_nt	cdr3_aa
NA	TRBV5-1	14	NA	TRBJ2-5	TGCGCCAGCAGCCCCGGACAGACCCAAGAGACCCAGTACTTC	CASSPGQTQETQYF
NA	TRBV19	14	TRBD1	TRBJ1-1	TGTGCCAGTAGTATGGGAGACAGGGACACTGAAGCTTTCTTT	CASSMGDRDTEAFF
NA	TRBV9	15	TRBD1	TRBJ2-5	TGTGCCAGCAGCGTAAAAGGGGACAGGGTAGAGACCCAGTACTTC	CASSVKGDRVETQYF
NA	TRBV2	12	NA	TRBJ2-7	TGTGCCAGCAGTGAAGACGAGGGCGAGCAGTACTTC	CASSEDEGEQYF
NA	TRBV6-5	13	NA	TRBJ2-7	TGTGCCAGCAGCCGGGACACCTCCTACGAGCAGTACTTC	CASSRDTSYEQYF
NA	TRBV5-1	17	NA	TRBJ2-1	TGCGCCAGCAGCTTGGAGCTCCACGCGGGTTCCTACAATGAGCAGTTCTTC	CASSLELHAGSYNEQFF
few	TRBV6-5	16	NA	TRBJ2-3	TGTGCCAGCAGTTACTCGGTGTCGCGCCTCACAGATACGCAGTATTTT	CASSYSVSRLTDTQYF
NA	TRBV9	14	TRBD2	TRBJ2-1	TGTGCCAGCAGTTGGGGGACTATTAATGGTGAGCAGTTCTTC	CASSWGTINGEQFF
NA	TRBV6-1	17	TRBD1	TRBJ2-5	TGTGCCAGCAGTGGGGAAGGGGGCCAAATGTACCAAGAGACCCAGTACTTC	CASSGEGGQMYQETQYF
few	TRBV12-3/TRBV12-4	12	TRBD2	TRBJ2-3	TGTGCCAGCAGTAATAGCGGGGGGACGCAGTATTTT	CASSNSGGTQYF
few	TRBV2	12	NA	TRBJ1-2	TGTGCCAGCAGGACCCAGGTCTATGGCTACACCTTC	CASRTQVYGYTF
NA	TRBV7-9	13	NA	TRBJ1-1	TGTGCCAGCAGCCCACAGGGGAACACTGAAGCTTTCTTT	CASSPQGNTEAFF
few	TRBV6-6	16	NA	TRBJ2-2	TGTGCCAGCAGTTACAAAAAGGGGACGTGGACCGGGGAGCTGTTTTTT	CASSYKKGTWTGELFF
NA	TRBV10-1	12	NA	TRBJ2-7	TGCGCCAGCAGTCTCGCGGGCGACGAGCAGTACTTC	CASSLAGDEQYF
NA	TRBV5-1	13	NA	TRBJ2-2	TGCGCCAGTCGCCTCGACGGGTCCGGGGAGCTGTTTTTT	CASRLDGSGELFF
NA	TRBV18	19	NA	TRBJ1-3	TGTGCCAGCTCACCCCCGAGGGTAACAGCCAGGGGCTCTGGAAACACCATATATTTT	CASSPPRVTARGSGNTIYF
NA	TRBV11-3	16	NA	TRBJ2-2	TGTGCCAGCAGCTTAGGTGGGGGCCCGAACACCGGGGAGCTGTTTTTT	CASSLGGGPNTGELFF
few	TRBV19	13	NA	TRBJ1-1	TGTGCCAGTAGTTTTGAAGGATTTGGTAGGGCTTTCTTT	CASSFEGFGRAFF
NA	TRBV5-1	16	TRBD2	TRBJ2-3	TGCGCCAGCAGCTCCGCGGCGGGGGGGTCCACAGATACGCAGTATTTT	CASSSAAGGSTDTQYF
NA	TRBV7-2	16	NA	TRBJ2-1	TGTGCCAGCAGCTTAGGCCAGAGGATAAGGGGAGATGAGCAGTTCTTC	CASSLGQRIRGDEQFF
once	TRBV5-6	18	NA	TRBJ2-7	TGTGCCAGCAGCTCGGCCAGAGGGGGGCAGGGGCCACTTGGCGAGCAGTACTTC	CASSSARGGQGPLGEQYF
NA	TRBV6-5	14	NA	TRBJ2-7	TGTGCCAGCAGGCGCGGAACGATCTCCTACGAGCAGTACTTC	CASRRGTISYEQYF
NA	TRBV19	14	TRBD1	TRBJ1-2	TGTGCCAGTAGTATCCGACAGGGGGCTACCGGCTACACCTTC	CASSIRQGATGYTF
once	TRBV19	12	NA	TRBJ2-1	TGTGCCAGTAGTATTCGGGGGAATGAGCAGTTCTTC	CASSIRGNEQFF
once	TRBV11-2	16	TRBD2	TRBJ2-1	TGTGCCAGCAGCCCGGACTTAGTGGGAGGGATCAATGAGCAGTTCTTC	CASSPDLVGGINEQFF
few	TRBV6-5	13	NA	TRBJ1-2	TGTGCCAGCAGTACCGCCCTAAACTATGGCTACACCTTC	CASSTALNYGYTF
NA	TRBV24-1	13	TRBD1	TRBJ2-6	TGTGCCACCAGTGTGGGACAGGGTCACGTCCTGACTTTC	CATSVGQGHVLTF
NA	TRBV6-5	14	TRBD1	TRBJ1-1	TGTGCCAGCAGTCTCCAGGACAGGGGCACTGAAGCTTTCTTT	CASSLQDRGTEAFF
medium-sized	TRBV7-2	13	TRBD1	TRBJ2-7	TGTGCCAGCAAGGACAGGGGGCAACTCGAGCAGTACTTC	CASKDRGQLEQYF
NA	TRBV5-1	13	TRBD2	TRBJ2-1	TGCGCCAGCAGCTCGCAATCTAGCGGGGAGCAGTTCTTC	CASSSQSSGEQFF
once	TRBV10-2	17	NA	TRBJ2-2	TGCGCCAGCAGTGAAGGGGGTGGGGTCGGGAGCGCCGGGGAGCTGTTTTTT	CASSEGGGVGSAGELFF
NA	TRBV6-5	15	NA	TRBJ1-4	TGTGCCAGCAGTTACTCGATTCCCGGAAATGAAAAACTGTTTTTT	CASSYSIPGNEKLFF
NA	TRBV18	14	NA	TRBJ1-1	TGTGCCAGCTCACCCCAGGGGACCCACACTGAAGCTTTCTTT	CASSPQGTHTEAFF
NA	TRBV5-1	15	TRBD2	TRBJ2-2	TGCGCCAGCAGGTTTAGCGGGAGGGCCACCGGGGAGCTGTTTTTT	CASRFSGRATGELFF
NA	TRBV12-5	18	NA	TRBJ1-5	TGTGCTAGTGGTTTGGTACGGTCCGGCAGGGGCTATTATCAGCCCCAGCATTTT	CASGLVRSGRGYYQPQHF
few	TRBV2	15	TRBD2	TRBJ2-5	TGTGCCAGCAGTGAAGAAGCGGGAGTTGGGGAGACCCAGTACTTC	CASSEEAGVGETQYF
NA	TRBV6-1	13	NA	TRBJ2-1	TGTGCCAGCAGTGATGCCAGATACAATGAGCAGTTCTTC	CASSDARYNEQFF
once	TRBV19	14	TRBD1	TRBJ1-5	TGTGCCAGTAGTACAGGGGGGTACAATCAGCCCCAGCATTTT	CASSTGGYNQPQHF
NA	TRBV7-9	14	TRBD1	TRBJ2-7	TGTGCCAGCAGCCCCGGGACAGGGGTCCACGAGCAGTACTTC	CASSPGTGVHEQYF
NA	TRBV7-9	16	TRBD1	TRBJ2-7	TGTGCCAGCAGCTCCCGGACAGGGCCCACTAACTACGAGCAGTACTTC	CASSSRTGPTNYEQYF
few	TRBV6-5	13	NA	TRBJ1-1	TGTGCCAGCAGTATAAGGGGCCGCGCTGAAGCTTTCTTT	CASSIRGRAEAFF
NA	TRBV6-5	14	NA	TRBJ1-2	TGTGCCAGCAGTTACGATCCCAGGGTTGCTGGCTACACCTTC	CASSYDPRVAGYTF
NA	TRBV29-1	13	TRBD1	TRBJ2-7	TGCAGCGTTGCCCTCGACAGGGGGGACGAGCAGTACTTC	CSVALDRGDEQYF
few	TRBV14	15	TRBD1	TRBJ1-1	TGTGCCAGCAGCCAATACAGGGGAACGAACACTGAAGCTTTCTTT	CASSQYRGTNTEAFF
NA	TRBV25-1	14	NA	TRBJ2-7	TGTGCCAGCAGTGAGCGTACTATCTCCGGCGAGCAGTACTTC	CASSERTISGEQYF
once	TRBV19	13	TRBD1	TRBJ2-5	TGTGCCAGTAGGAGACAGGGTGAAGAGACCCAGTACTTC	CASRRQGEETQYF
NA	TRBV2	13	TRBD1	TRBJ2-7	TGTGCCAGCAGTGAAAACTGGACAGGGGAGCAGTACTTC	CASSENWTGEQYF
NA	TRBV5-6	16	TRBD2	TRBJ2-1	TGTGCCAGCAGCTTGGGGAGCGGGGGCCCCTACAATGAGCAGTTCTTC	CASSLGSGGPYNEQFF
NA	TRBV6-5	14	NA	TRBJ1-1	TGTGCCAGCAGCCGCAGGTTCGGCGACACTGAAGCTTTCTTT	CASSRRFGDTEAFF
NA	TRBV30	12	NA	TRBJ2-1	TGTGCCTGGAGTTTAGCTATCTCGAGGCAGTTCTTC	CAWSLAISRQFF
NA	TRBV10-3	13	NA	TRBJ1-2	TGTGCCGTCAGCGGTGGGCCGAGCTATGGCTACACCTTC	CAVSGGPSYGYTF
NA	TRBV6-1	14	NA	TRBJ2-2	TGTGCCAGCAGTGAACTAGGGTACACCGGGGAGCTGTTTTTT	CASSELGYTGELFF
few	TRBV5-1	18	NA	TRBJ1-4	TGCGCCAGCAGCTTGGGATCATTCCAGACAGTCTTAAATGAAAAACTGTTTTTT	CASSLGSFQTVLNEKLFF
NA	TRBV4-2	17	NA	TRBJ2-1	TGTGCCAGCAGCCAAGATTTGGCGGGATCTCTCGGCGGTGAGCAGTTCTTC	CASSQDLAGSLGGEQFF
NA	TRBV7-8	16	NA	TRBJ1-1	TGTGCCAGCAGCTTCTCCCTTACCCAGACAGAGGCTGAAGCTTTCTTT	CASSFSLTQTEAEAFF
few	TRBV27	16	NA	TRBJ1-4	TGTGCCAGCAGTTTATACGGATTTGGGGCTAATGAAAAACTGTTTTTT	CASSLYGFGANEKLFF
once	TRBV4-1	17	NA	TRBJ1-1	TGCGCCAGCAGCCAAGAGGGCCGCGCGGTCCCGAGCGCTGAAGCTTTCTTT	CASSQEGRAVPSAEAFF